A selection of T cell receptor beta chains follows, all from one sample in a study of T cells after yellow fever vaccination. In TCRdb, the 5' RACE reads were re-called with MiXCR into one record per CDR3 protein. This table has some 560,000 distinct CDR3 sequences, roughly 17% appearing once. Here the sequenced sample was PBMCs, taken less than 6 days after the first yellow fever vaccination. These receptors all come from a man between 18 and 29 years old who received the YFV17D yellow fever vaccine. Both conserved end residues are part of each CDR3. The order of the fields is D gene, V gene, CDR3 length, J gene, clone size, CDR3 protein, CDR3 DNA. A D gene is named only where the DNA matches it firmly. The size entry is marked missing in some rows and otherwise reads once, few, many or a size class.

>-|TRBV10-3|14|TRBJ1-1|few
CASARDTVNTEAFF
TGTGCCTCAGCCCGGGACACAGTTAACACTGAAGCTTTCTTT
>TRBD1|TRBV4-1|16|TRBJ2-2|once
CASSLPGTANTGELFF
TGCGCCAGCAGCCTACCCGGGACAGCGAACACCGGGGAGCTGTTTTTT
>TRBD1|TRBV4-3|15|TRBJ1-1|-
CASSQAPGGNTEAFF
TGCGCCAGCAGCCAAGCCCCAGGGGGGAACACTGAAGCTTTCTTT
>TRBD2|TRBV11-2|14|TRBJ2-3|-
CASSLTGGMNTQYF
TGTGCCAGCAGCTTGACGGGGGGGATGAATACGCAGTATTTT
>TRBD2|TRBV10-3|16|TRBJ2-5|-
CAISGTTGGRQETQYF
TGTGCCATCAGTGGTACCACGGGGGGACGACAAGAGACCCAGTACTTC
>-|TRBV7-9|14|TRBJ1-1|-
CASSLGTPIGKAFF
TGTGCCAGCAGCTTAGGGACCCCAATAGGGAAAGCTTTCTTT
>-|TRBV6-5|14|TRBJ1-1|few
CASSYTLGDTEAFF
TGTGCCAGCAGTTACACCCTGGGGGACACTGAAGCTTTCTTT
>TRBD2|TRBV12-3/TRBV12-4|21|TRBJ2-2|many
CASSLAWGLAGGNHGTGELFF
TGTGCCAGCAGTTTAGCCTGGGGACTAGCGGGGGGAAATCACGGCACCGGGGAGCTGTTTTTT
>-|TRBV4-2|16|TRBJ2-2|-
CASSHPDPFQPGELFF
TGTGCCAGCAGCCACCCGGACCCTTTCCAACCCGGGGAGCTGTTTTTT
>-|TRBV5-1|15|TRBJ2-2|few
CASYEQVPFTGELFF
TGCGCCAGTTACGAACAAGTCCCCTTCACCGGGGAGCTGTTTTTT
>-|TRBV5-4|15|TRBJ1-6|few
CASSLDGLINSPLHF
TGTGCCAGCAGCTTGGACGGCCTTATCAATTCACCCCTCCACTTT
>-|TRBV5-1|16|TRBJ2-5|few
CASSLEGGSSQETQYF
TGCGCCAGCAGCTTGGAGGGGGGGTCTAGCCAAGAGACCCAGTACTTC
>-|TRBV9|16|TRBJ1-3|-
CASSVGQLFSGNTIYF
TGTGCCAGCAGCGTAGGGCAGCTATTCTCTGGAAACACCATATATTTT
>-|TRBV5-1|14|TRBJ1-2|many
CASSLSRANYGYTF
TGCGCCAGCAGCTTGTCAAGAGCTAACTATGGCTACACCTTC
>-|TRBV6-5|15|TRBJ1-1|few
CASSYSFVMDTEAFF
TGTGCCAGCAGTTACTCGTTCGTGATGGACACTGAAGCTTTCTTT
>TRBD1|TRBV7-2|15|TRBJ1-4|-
CASSLSGGGGEKLFF
TGTGCCAGCAGCCTCTCAGGGGGCGGGGGTGAAAAACTGTTTTTT
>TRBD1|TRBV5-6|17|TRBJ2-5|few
CASSFSTLNRGPETQYF
TGTGCCAGCAGCTTTTCAACCTTGAACAGGGGGCCAGAGACCCAGTACTTC
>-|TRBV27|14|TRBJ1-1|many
CASSLYRTYTEAFF
TGTGCCAGCAGTTTATACAGGACTTACACTGAAGCTTTCTTT
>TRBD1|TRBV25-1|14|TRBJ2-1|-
CASNQQGAYNEQFF
TGTGCCAGCAATCAACAGGGGGCGTACAATGAGCAGTTCTTC
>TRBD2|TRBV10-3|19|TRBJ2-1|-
CAIQKSSLAGVGSYNEQFF
TGTGCCATCCAGAAATCCAGCCTAGCGGGGGTAGGCTCCTACAATGAGCAGTTCTTC
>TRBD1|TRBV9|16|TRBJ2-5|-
CASSVGGQGFGETQYF
TGTGCCAGCAGCGTAGGGGGACAGGGTTTCGGGGAGACCCAGTACTTC
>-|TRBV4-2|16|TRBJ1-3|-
CASSRAGAVTGNTIYF
TGTGCCAGCAGCCGAGCGGGGGCGGTAACTGGAAACACCATATATTTT
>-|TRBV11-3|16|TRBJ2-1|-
CASSLGLRGSTDEQFF
TGTGCCAGCAGCTTAGGCTTACGAGGCAGTACCGATGAGCAGTTCTTC
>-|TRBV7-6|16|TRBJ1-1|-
CASSSRDMSRATEAFF
TGTGCCAGCAGCTCCCGGGACATGTCTAGGGCCACTGAAGCTTTCTTT
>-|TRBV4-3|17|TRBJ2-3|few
CASSQVMSGGGPDTQYF
TGCGCCAGCAGCCAAGTCATGTCGGGCGGGGGCCCCGATACGCAGTATTTT
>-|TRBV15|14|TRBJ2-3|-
CATSRDPRVDTQYF
TGTGCCACCAGCAGAGATCCCCGGGTGGATACGCAGTATTTT
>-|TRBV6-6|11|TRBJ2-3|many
CASSSSDTQYF
TGTGCCAGCAGTTCGAGTGATACGCAGTATTTT
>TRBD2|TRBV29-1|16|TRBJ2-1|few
CSVGQTSGGIYNEQFF
TGCAGCGTTGGGCAAACTAGCGGGGGGATATACAATGAGCAGTTCTTC
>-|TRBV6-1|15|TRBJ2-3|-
CASSESRGFTDTQYF
TGTGCCAGCAGTGAATCCCGGGGGTTTACAGATACGCAGTATTTT
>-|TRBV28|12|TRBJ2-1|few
CASSSSFYEQFF
-
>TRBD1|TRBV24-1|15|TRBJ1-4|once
CATSDPGGSGEKLFF
TGTGCCACCAGTGACCCAGGGGGCTCGGGGGAAAAACTGTTTTTT
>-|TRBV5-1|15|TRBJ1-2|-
CASSLAVPANYGYTF
TGCGCCAGCAGCTTGGCCGTCCCTGCTAACTATGGCTACACCTTC
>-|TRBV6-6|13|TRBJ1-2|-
CASSLPGSYGYTF
TGTGCCAGCAGCCTCCCCGGAAGCTATGGCTACACCTTC
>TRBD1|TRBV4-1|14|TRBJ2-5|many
CASSQHSGGETQYF
TGCGCCAGCAGCCAGCACTCAGGGGGAGAGACCCAGTACTTC
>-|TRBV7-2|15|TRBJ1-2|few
CASSLGRHSYYGYTF
TGTGCCAGCAGCTTAGGTCGACACTCATACTATGGCTACACCTTC
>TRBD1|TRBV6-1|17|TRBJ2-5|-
CASSPSPRQGAKETQYF
TGTGCCAGCAGTCCGAGCCCCAGACAGGGCGCAAAAGAGACCCAGTACTTC
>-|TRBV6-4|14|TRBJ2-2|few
CASSALAGDGELFF
TGTGCCAGCAGCGCACTAGCAGGGGACGGGGAGCTGTTTTTT
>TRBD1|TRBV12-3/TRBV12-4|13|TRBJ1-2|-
CASTFTGVGGYTF
TGTGCCAGCACCTTTACAGGGGTCGGGGGCTACACCTTC
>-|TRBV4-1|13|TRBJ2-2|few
CASSQDPTGELFF
TGCGCCAGCAGCCAAGACCCCACCGGGGAGCTGTTTTTT
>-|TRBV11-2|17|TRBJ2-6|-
CASSVAPDYPGANVLTF
TGTGCCAGCAGCGTGGCACCCGACTACCCTGGGGCCAACGTCCTGACTTTC
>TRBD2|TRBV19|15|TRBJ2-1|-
CASSDGGLADNEQFF
TGTGCCAGTAGTGACGGTGGACTAGCGGACAATGAGCAGTTCTTC
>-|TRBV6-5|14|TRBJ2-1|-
CASSYKGGIHEQFF
TGTGCCAGCAGTTACAAGGGGGGAATCCATGAGCAGTTCTTC
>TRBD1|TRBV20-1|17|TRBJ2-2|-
CSARAGTGGWNTGELFF
TGCAGTGCTAGGGCCGGGACAGGGGGCTGGAACACCGGGGAGCTGTTTTTT